The text below deals with one TCR beta chain. The antigen is undetermined. These data belong to a study of shared clonotypes between healthy human individuals. Study-level information: Three CD4 naive, three CD4 memory, two CD8 naive and one CD8 memory plate were used per donor.

Trimming took off 0 bases at V and 0 bases at J, with 11 bases between the two ends. CDR3 length equals 16 residues. CDR1 is KGHSH and CDR2 is LQKENI in the germline V gene. Broader study findings: Naive CD4 clonotypes overlapped across several donors at around 4.7%.

Genomic DNA (from each subset) was split evenly across several immunoSEQ plates. Template for every sorted-subset replicate PCR totaled approximately 0.2 ug DNA, 25,000 to 30,000 T cell genomes. Sequencing was performed with immunoSEQ multiplex PCR; in TCRdb, only in-frame clones are kept and a portion is missing. The sample holds just over 2,000,000 clones, roughly 95% seen once. The genes are TRBV18 and TRBJ1-2, with no clear D. The sequenced material came from naive CD4+ T cells sorted from blood. The subset is: CD45RA+ positively selected. The TCR was taken from a young man in good health. CDR3 DNA: TGTGCCAGCTCACCACCCTTCGGGTTAGCTAACTATGGCTACACCTTC. This sequence encodes CASSPPFGLANYGYTF. The full variable domain, completed using reference TRBV18 and TRBJ1-2, is NAGVMQNPRHLVRRRGQEARLRCSPMKGHSHVYWYRQLPEEGLKFMVYLQKENIIDESGMPKERFSAEFPKEGPSILRIQQVVRGDSAAYFCASSPPFGLANYGYTFGSGTRLTVV.